This T cell receptor beta chain was documented in a study of blood T cell repertoires in COVID-19. Study in general: The United States, Italy and Spain were the sources of the acute and convalescent COVID-19 samples.

Everyone who took part was roughly 18 to 89 years old, and they came from 24 US areas. Assignments of participants to cohorts depended upon their own reported clinical history. Two negative PCRs, clearance, or symptom resolution were required of recovered Cohort 3 donors. Germline V gene lookup returns CDR1 MNHEY and CDR2 SMNVEV (reference sequence). Trimming took off 8 bases at V and 7 bases at J, with 12 bases between the two ends. This CDR3 region has 12 residues. The table came from immunoSEQ multiplex PCR; TCRdb's copy has only in-frame clones and leaves some out. Among more than 300,000 clones listed, roughly four fifths were seen once.

The chain carries TRBV27 and TRBJ2-1, with D tentatively TRBD2 (6 bases). The sample consisted of PBMCs or T cells enriched from blood (not recorded which). This TCR was sampled from a woman aged 45-65 years who had recovered from COVID-19. CDR3 DNA: TGTGCCAGCGGCTTGGGGGGTAATGAGCAGTTCTTC. It codes for CASGLGGNEQFF.